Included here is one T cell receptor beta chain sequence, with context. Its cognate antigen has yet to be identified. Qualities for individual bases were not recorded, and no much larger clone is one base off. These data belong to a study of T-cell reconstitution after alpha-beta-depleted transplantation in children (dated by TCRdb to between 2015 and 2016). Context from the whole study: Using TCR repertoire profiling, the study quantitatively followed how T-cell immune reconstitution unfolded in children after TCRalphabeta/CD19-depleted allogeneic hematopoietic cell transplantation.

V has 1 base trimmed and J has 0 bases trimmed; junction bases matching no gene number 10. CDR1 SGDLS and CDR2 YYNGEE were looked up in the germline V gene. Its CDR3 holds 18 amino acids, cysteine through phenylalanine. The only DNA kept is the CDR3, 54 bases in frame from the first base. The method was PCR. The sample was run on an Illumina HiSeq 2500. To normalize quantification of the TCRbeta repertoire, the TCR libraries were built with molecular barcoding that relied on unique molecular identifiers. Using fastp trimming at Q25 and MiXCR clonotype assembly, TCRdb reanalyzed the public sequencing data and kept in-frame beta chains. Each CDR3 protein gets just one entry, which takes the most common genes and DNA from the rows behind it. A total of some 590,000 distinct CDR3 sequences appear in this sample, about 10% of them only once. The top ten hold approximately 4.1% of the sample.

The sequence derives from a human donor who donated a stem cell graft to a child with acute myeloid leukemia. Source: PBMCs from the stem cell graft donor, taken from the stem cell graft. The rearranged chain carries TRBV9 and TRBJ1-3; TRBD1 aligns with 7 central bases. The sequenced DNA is TGTGCCAGCAGCGTACAGGAGGGGGCTCCCCTCTCTGGAAACACCATATATTTT. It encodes CASSVQEGAPLSGNTIYF.